This T cell receptor (beta chain) was identified during a study of cytotoxic CD8 clonotypes in ibrutinib-treated CLL. Overall study context: Among the patients, over 9 presented as relapsed/refractory and 15 as treatment-naive; 17 showed unmutated IGHV. On average, more than 85,000 productive rearrangements and under 300,000 productive templates per sample.

TCRdb's copy holds only in-frame clones and misses some; the assay was immunoSEQ multiplex PCR. The sample includes approximately 200,000 clones, around 72% of them seen just once. Per germline, CDR1 GTSNPN and CDR2 SVGIG (reference sequence). The CDR3 is 13 residues long. V lost 3 bases and J 5 bases, leaving 10 bases between the germline ends. This clone was recorded once. The V and J genes are TRBV30 and TRBJ1-4; D is unclear. The source is a human donor with chronic lymphocytic leukemia. Material: PBMCs, obtained after 24 months of ibrutinib treatment. The DNA for the CDR3 is TGTGCCTGGAGGAGCTTGCGGAATGAAAAACTGTTTTTT. Its protein product is CAWRSLRNEKLFF.